The source of this TCR beta chain is a study of T cells in Graves' hyperthyroidism and ophthalmopathy. Study conclusions and caveats: Ophthalmopathy was model-predicted a median roughly 6.5 months pre-onset.

The TCR beta CDR3 regions underwent amplification using RNA transcripts as the source. The HTBI primer set drove a first-round RT-PCR of the TCR CDR3. TCRdb redid the calling of the multiplex PCR reads with MiXCR, one entry per CDR3 protein. This table holds 300,000 to 350,000 distinct CDR3 sequences, over 15% found once. The diagnostic basis comprised clinical symptoms, serum thyroxine and TRAb, thyroid ultrasound and orbital computed tomography. Trimming shortened V by 6 bases and J by 9 bases, and 18 bases separated the two germline ends. Per germline, CDR1 DFQATT and CDR2 SNEGSKA (reference sequence). The CDR3 contains 14 residues. This clonotype was seen more than once but under ten times. Antigen specificity is unknown.

The source of this sequence is a woman between 45 and 65 years old with Graves' hyperthyroidism. V is TRBV20-1 and J is TRBJ1-6; perhaps TRBD1 as D (6 bases). The source material was blood. CDR3 in DNA: TGCAGTGCCATTAGCCAGGGGATTAGTTCACCCCTCCACTTT. It codes for CSAISQGISSPLHF.